This T cell receptor beta chain was observed in a study of shared clonotypes between healthy human individuals. The naive CD8 population came from CD45RO-negative cells selected for CCR7, without terminally differentiated effector memory CD45RA+ cells. Per the original methods: There were no quality scores in the junction-only immunoSEQ sequences, so filtering differed. The data were produced by immunoSEQ multiplex PCR, yet TCRdb's version contains in-frame clones alone and is incomplete. V, J and clone size reflect that table, while D and trimming were determined from the DNA. Here the sample spans about 550,000 clones, 95% being singletons. With regard to this clone: Its target is not known.

This CDR3 is 15 amino acids long. The germline CDR1 and CDR2 sequences are MRHNA and SNTAGT. Trimming cost V 6 bases and J 2 bases; bases outside gene matches: 5. Study-wide findings and caveats: Among donors, sharing of clonotypes was expected to be affected by sequencing depth.

V gene TRBV6-4 combines with J gene TRBJ2-1, with TRBD1 matching over 9 bases. The receptor was isolated from a woman aged 25-40 years in good health. Sequenced input: naive CD8+ T cells sorted from blood. In DNA form, the CDR3 reads TGTGCCAGCAGCCCGGACAGGGGCCCCTACAATGAGCAGTTCTTC. Translating gives CASSPDRGPYNEQFF.